This record concerns one T cell receptor beta chain sequence. The source of the sample is a study of T cell changes during pregnancy in multiple sclerosis. CDR1 and CDR2 from the germline V gene are SGHVS and FNYEAQ. V gave up 0 bases and J gave up 1 base; unmatched junction bases: 3. The CDR3 has 16 residues. Using immunoSEQ multiplex PCR, the repertoire was profiled, and TCRdb retains in-frame clones only, with some absent. The sample lists tens of thousands of clones, almost 95% occurring once. This sequence originates from a female donor with multiple sclerosis, enrolled in a pregnancy study. The sample consisted of peripheral blood, taken after pregnancy. The chain carries TRBV7-6 and TRBJ2-7; 10 nucleotides line up with TRBD1. The CDR3 bases are TGTGCCAGCAGCTTAGCACCGGGACAGGGGTCCTACGAGCAGTACTTC. As protein: CASSLAPGQGSYEQYF. The whole variable domain, remainder taken from reference TRBV7-6 and TRBJ2-7, is GAGVSQSPRYKVTKRGQDVALRCDPISGHVSLYWYRQALGQGPEFLTYFNYEAQQDKSGLPNDRFSAERPEGSISTLTIQRTEQRDSAMYRCASSLAPGQGSYEQYFGPGTRLTVT.